Only a few counts were recorded for the clone carrying this T cell receptor beta chain. The target antigen is unknown. This record comes from a study of identical twins. In TCRdb, the 5' RACE reads were re-called with MiXCR into one record per CDR3 protein. The sample has 200,000 to 250,000 distinct CDR3 sequences, roughly a tenth seen once. The CDR3 is 17 residues long. In germline, CDR1 is SGHTA, CDR2 FQGNSA. Trimming took 4 bases from V and 2 from J; bases not matched to a gene: 10. General study results and limits: When twins shared out-of-frame alpha sequences, those sequences had excess low generation probability. Surplus twin overlap in beta out-of-frame sequences was less pronounced. Insertions were fewer in abundant cord blood beta clonotypes, whereas memory repertoires showed none of this pattern. Zero-insertion findings could be partly confounded by invariant cells (MAIT and iNKT cells).

The clonotype was recovered from a man aged 50 or older in good health. Sequencing was carried out using memory T cells sorted from blood. The gene calls are TRBV7-2 and TRBJ2-1, with TRBD2 matching 8 bases. The CDR3 loop reads CASSSLWGGRTYNEQFF. CDR3 in DNA: TGTGCCAGCAGCTCCCTTTGGGGCGGGAGGACCTACAATGAGCAGTTCTTC.